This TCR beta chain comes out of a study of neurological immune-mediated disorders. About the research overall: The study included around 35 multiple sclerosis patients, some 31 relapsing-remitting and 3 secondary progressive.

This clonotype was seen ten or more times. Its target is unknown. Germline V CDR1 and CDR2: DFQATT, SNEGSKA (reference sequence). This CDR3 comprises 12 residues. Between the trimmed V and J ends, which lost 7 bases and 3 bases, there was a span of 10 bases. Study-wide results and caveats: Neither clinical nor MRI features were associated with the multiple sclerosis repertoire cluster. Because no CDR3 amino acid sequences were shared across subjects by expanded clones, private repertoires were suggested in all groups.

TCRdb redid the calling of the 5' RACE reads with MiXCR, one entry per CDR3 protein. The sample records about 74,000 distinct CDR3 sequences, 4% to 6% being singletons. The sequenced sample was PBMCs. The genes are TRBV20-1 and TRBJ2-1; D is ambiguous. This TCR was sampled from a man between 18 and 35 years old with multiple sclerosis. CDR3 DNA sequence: TGCAGTGTCCCCGTAGGCTACAATGAGCAGTTCTTC. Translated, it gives CSVPVGYNEQFF.